These 7 T cell receptor beta chains came from one sample sequenced in a study of blood T cell repertoires in COVID-19. Sequencing used immunoSEQ multiplex PCR; TCRdb keeps in-frame clones, though not all of them. The data contain some 130,000 clones, roughly 89% of them seen just once; the ten biggest clones take up just under 3%. Material for sequencing was peripheral blood. These receptors were obtained from a man between 60 and 75 years old with active or convalescent COVID-19.

The V call is TRBV4-3, the J call TRBJ1-4, with D maybe TRBD1 (6 bases). The CDR3 covers 13 residues. Trimming removed 4 bases at V and 8 bases at J, with 11 bases between. The germline V gene has CDR1 LGHNA and CDR2 YSLEER. The CDR3 reads CASSPGADEKLFF. The CDR3 DNA follows: TGCGCCAGCAGCCCAGGGGCAGACGAAAAACTGTTTTTT.

This sequence joins TRBV27 and TRBJ2-1; the match to TRBD2 covers 7 bases. The V gene end was trimmed by 4 bases and the J gene end by 2 bases; junction bases not matched to a gene: 8. Germline V gene data show CDR1 as MNHEY and CDR2 as SMNVEV (reference sequence). The CDR3 covers 16 residues. CDR3 coding DNA: TGTGCCAGCAGTTCCGCTAGCGGCAATACCTACAATGAGCAGTTCTTC. As protein: CASSSASGNTYNEQFF.

For the CDR3, the DNA is TGCGCCAGCAGCCAACAGGCTCCTACTAACTATGGCTACACCTTC. Translating it yields CASSQQAPTNYGYTF. The V gene is TRBV4-3, the J gene TRBJ1-2; D uncertain. V lost 2 bases to trimming and J lost 0 bases, with 10 bases between them. The germline gives CDR1 LGHNA, CDR2 YSLEER. The CDR3 has 15 amino acids.

J is TRBJ2-5 and V is TRBV28; weak D call: TRBD1 (6 bases). The CDR3 loop spans 16 amino acids. V lost 6 bases and J lost 2, with 19 bases in between. In germline, CDR1 is MDHEN, CDR2 SYDVKM. The CDR3: CASRITGTRQQETQYF. CDR3 in DNA: TGTGCCAGCAGAATAACCGGGACAAGACAACAAGAGACCCAGTACTTC.

V usage is TRBV28 and J usage is TRBJ1-1, with 10 bases aligning to TRBD1. The CDR3 extends over 14 amino acids. From germline, CDR1 is MDHEN and CDR2 SYDVKM. V was clipped by 6 bases and J by 6 bases; unmatched bases: 7. This CDR3 is CASRPGQGISEAFF. The CDR3 DNA follows: TGTGCCAGCAGGCCGGGACAGGGGATTTCTGAAGCTTTCTTT.

This clone occurred once. The gene calls are TRBV7-2 and TRBJ2-7; no clear D. Germline values: CDR1 SGHTA, CDR2 FQGNSA. V lost 5 bases to trimming and J lost 0 bases, with 5 bases between them. CDR3 length: 12 residues. The CDR3 DNA reads as TGTGCCAGCAGCCCGTACTCCTACGAGCAGTACTTC. It yields the protein CASSPYSYEQYF.

DNA for the CDR3: TGTGCCAGCAGCTTAGAGCGCTTGCACCAAAACACTGAAGCTTTCTTT. Its translation is CASSLERLHQNTEAFF. The gene calls are TRBV7-2 and TRBJ1-1; D gene uncertain. Per germline, CDR1 SGHTA and CDR2 FQGNSA. V gave up 1 base and J gave up 2 bases, with 14 bases separating them. The CDR3 length is 16 residues.